What follows describes a single T cell receptor beta chain. Blood sampling took place at baseline, cycle 4 day 1, and cycle 7 day 1. Here immunoSEQ multiplex PCR was the method, and the copy in TCRdb shows in-frame clones only, minus some. Among under 100,000 clones listed, under 95% were seen once. Trimming removed 8 bases at V and 7 bases at J, with 12 bases between. This CDR3 spans 12 amino acids. Germline-derived CDR1 and CDR2 are SEHNR and FQNEAQ (reference sequence). The sample comes from a study of OX40 agonist ivuxolimab in advanced cancers. The chain recombines TRBV7-9 with TRBJ2-1; TRBD1 or TRBD2 may be the D gene (5 bases each). Sequenced here: CD4+ or CD8+ T cells sorted from blood, sampled in a trial of the OX40 agonist ivuxolimab. The source is an adult with an advanced solid tumor such as melanoma, head and neck, liver or kidney cancer. The CDR3 DNA is TGTGCCAGCGAGGGGCCCGGGAATGAGCAGTTCTTC. Its translation: CASEGPGNEQFF.